These 24 T cell receptor beta chains originate from one sample sequenced in a study of cytomegalovirus exposure and HLA in healthy donors. Produced via immunoSEQ multiplex PCR; TCRdb's table is partial and in-frame only. Of tens of thousands of clones listed, approximately 93% are singletons. Sequencing input: PBMCs. These receptors all come from a woman in her twenties or thirties in good health and CMV-seropositive.

This clone was observed a few times. This rearrangement joins TRBV7-2 to TRBJ1-5; D is undetermined. V lost 5 bases and J lost 7, with 12 bases in between. Germline-derived CDR1 and CDR2 are SGHTA and FQGNSA. There are 13 residues in the CDR3. For the CDR3, the DNA is TGTGCCAGCAGCCGCGGGCCCGTCCAGCCCCAGCATTTT. It yields the protein CASSRGPVQPQHF.

The chain recombines TRBV5-1 with TRBJ2-1; D is possibly TRBD1 (5 bases). Trimming shortened V by 0 bases and J by 7 bases, and 11 bases separated the two germline ends. Germline V gene data show CDR1 as SGHRS and CDR2 as YFSETQ. This CDR3 has 14 amino acids. As DNA, the CDR3 is TGCGCCAGCAGCTTGGCCGCAGGGTGGAATGAGCAGTTCTTC. Its protein product is CASSLAAGWNEQFF.

V gene TRBV15 combines with J gene TRBJ2-7, with D possibly matching TRBD2 (7 bases). Between the trimmed V and J ends, which lost 1 base and 6 bases, there was a span of 13 bases. CDR1 and CDR2 (germline): LNHNV, YYDKDF (reference sequence). The CDR3 sequence is 14 residues long. The DNA for the CDR3 is TGTGCCACCAGCAGAGTGGGGGGGCCGGGCGAGCAGTACTTC. Its protein product is CATSRVGGPGEQYF.

V usage is TRBV6-5 and J usage is TRBJ2-7, with D possibly matching TRBD2 (5 bases). V was pared by 5 bases and J by 9 bases, with 11 bases between. The germline V gene has CDR1 MNHEY and CDR2 SVGAGI. The CDR3 totals 11 residues. CDR3 bases: TGTGCCAGCAGTGAGATCGGAGGGCAGTACTTC. Amino acid sequence: CASSEIGGQYF.

This chain connects TRBV2 to TRBJ2-3; maybe TRBD2 (5 bases). This CDR3 is 12 amino acids long. CDR1 and CDR2 from the germline V gene are SNHLY and FYNNEI. Trimming left V 4 bases short and J 3 bases short, with 5 bases between. CDR3 region: CASSGGTDTQYF. CDR3 in DNA: TGTGCCAGCAGTGGAGGGACAGATACGCAGTATTTT.

The sample holds one count of this clone. The chain uses TRBV5-1 and TRBJ2-1; TRBD1 matches 11 bases. This CDR3 region has 17 residues. J was trimmed by 5 bases and V by 4 bases; bases with no gene match: 11. CDR1 SGHRS and CDR2 YFSETQ come from the germline V gene. DNA of the CDR3: TGCGCCAGCAGCGGGGGACAGGGGGTATTTAGCAACAATGAGCAGTTCTTC. Translating it yields CASSGGQGVFSNNEQFF.

The chain links TRBV27 to TRBJ1-1; D gene unclear. Germline V gene lookup returns CDR1 MNHEY and CDR2 SMNVEV (reference sequence). The CDR3 contains 13 residues. With 6 bases removed from V and 1 base from J, the gap between germline ends came to 9 bases. DNA of the CDR3: TGTGCCAGCAGCTGGTCAGGGAACACTGAAGCTTTCTTT. Translating it yields CASSWSGNTEAFF.

This chain joins TRBV28 and TRBJ1-2; 11 bases fit TRBD1. This CDR3 contains 15 residues. In germline, CDR1 is MDHEN, CDR2 SYDVKM. V shed 6 bases, J shed 7 bases, and the junction held 10 bases outside the gene matches. The CDR3 nucleotides are TGTGCCAGCAGCTCAGGACAGGGGGCTATTCGTGGCTACACCTTC. Amino acid sequence: CASSSGQGAIRGYTF.

Note on this clone: At one end the junction does not follow the germline gene, possibly because of a read error. This rearrangement joins TRBV30 to TRBJ2-1; TRBD1 matches at 10 bases. Germline values: CDR1 GTSNPN, CDR2 SVGIG (reference sequence). CDR3 length equals 16 residues. CDR3 protein: CAWNDRGRRSFNEQFF. The CDR3 nucleotides read TGTGCCTGGAACGACAGGGGGCGCCGGTCCTTCAATGAGCAGTTCTTC.

V usage is TRBV5-1 and J usage is TRBJ2-3; 8 nucleotides align to TRBD2. V lost 4 bases to trimming and J lost 0 bases; unmatched junction nucleotides: 4. The CDR3 sequence is 15 residues long. In germline, CDR1 is SGHRS, CDR2 YFSETQ. The CDR3 coding sequence is TGCGCCAGCAGCAGTAGCGGGACTAGCACAGATACGCAGTATTTT. Its translation: CASSSSGTSTDTQYF. The complete variable domain, with remaining parts taken from reference TRBV5-1 and TRBJ2-3, reads KAGVTQTPRYLIKTRGQQVTLSCSPISGHRSVSWYQQTPGQGLQFLFEYFSETQRNKGNFPGRFSGRQFSNSRSEMNVSTLELGDSALYLCASSSSGTSTDTQYFGPGTRLTVL.

This chain uses TRBV28 with TRBJ2-7; 11 bases fit TRBD2. The V gene's germline CDR1 is MDHEN and CDR2 SYDVKM. The CDR3 runs to 16 residues. V lost 7 bases to trimming and J lost 2 bases; unmatched junction nucleotides: 10. In nucleotides, the CDR3 is TGTGCCAGCACTCCCACCGGGACTAGCGGAGCCTACGAGCAGTACTTC. Translation: CASTPTGTSGAYEQYF.

The chain joins TRBV7-2 to TRBJ2-3; 8 nucleotides line up with TRBD1. Germline values: CDR1 SGHTA, CDR2 FQGNSA. The CDR3 has 17 amino acids. Trimming cost V 0 bases and J 4 bases; bases outside gene matches: 9. CDR3 protein: CASSLARTGRIADTQYF. The CDR3 DNA reads as TGTGCCAGCAGCTTAGCACGGACAGGGAGGATCGCAGATACGCAGTATTTT. The full variable domain, with the rest looked up from reference TRBV7-2 and TRBJ2-3, is GAGVSQSPSNKVTEKGKDVELRCDPISGHTALYWYRQSLGQGLEFLIYFQGNSAPDKSGLPSDRFSAERTGGSVSTLTIQRTQQEDSAVYLCASSLARTGRIADTQYFGPGTRLTVL.

The V call is TRBV7-2, the J call TRBJ2-3; 10 nucleotides align to TRBD2. V gave up 2 bases and J gave up 3 bases; unmatched junction bases: 5. This CDR3 contains 16 residues. Germline assignment: CDR1 SGHTA and CDR2 FQGNSA. Here the CDR3 DNA reads TGTGCCAGCAGCTTACTGGGTAGCGGGAGGACAGATACGCAGTATTTT. Translating gives CASSLLGSGRTDTQYF.

This clone has just one count. This chain connects TRBV10-3 to TRBJ2-2; 11 bases are a match to TRBD2. Germline V gives CDR1 ENHRY, CDR2 SYGVKD. V lost 10 bases and J lost 1; bases outside the gene matches: 17. The CDR3 length is 19 residues. Here the CDR3 reads CATQGTSGPIPLNTGELFF. Here the CDR3 DNA reads TGTGCCACCCAGGGGACTAGCGGCCCAATTCCCTTGAACACCGGGGAGCTGTTTTTT.

The CDR3 here is CASSESWTNTDTQYF. The CDR3 coding sequence is TGTGCCAGCAGCGAGAGCTGGACAAACACAGATACGCAGTATTTT. V usage is TRBV9 and J usage is TRBJ2-3; TRBD1 might be the D (5 bases). CDR1 SGDLS and CDR2 YYNGEE come from the germline V gene. V shed 3 bases and J shed 2 bases, with 13 bases lying between them. The CDR3 is 15 residues long.

V gene TRBV27 combines with J gene TRBJ2-1; 9 positions agree with TRBD2. The CDR3 extends over 15 amino acids. Germline V gene sequence: CDR1 MNHEY, CDR2 SMNVEV (reference sequence). Germline trimming cut 5 bases from V and 10 bases from J; bases unmatched to any gene: 12. The CDR3 loop reads CASSLSGGRAEEQFF. The CDR3 DNA sequence: TGTGCCAGCAGTCTGAGTGGCGGGAGGGCAGAGGAGCAGTTCTTC.

The rearrangement joins TRBV30 to TRBJ2-1; TRBD2 agrees at 8 bases. The junction had 5 bases not matched to a gene; V was cut back by 0 bases and J by 4 bases. Germline V gives CDR1 GTSNPN, CDR2 SVGIG (reference sequence). The CDR3 has 15 amino acids. The CDR3: CAWSVGSGSYNEQFF. CDR3 sequence (DNA): TGTGCCTGGAGTGTAGGAAGCGGGAGTTACAATGAGCAGTTCTTC.

The chain links TRBV5-1 to TRBJ2-7; 11 bases are shared with TRBD2. V lost 4 bases and J lost 5; bases outside the gene matches: 8. Germline assignment: CDR1 SGHRS and CDR2 YFSETQ. The CDR3 has 15 amino acids. CDR3 amino acids: CASSRVAGGPDEQYF. CDR3 DNA: TGCGCCAGCAGCCGTGTAGCGGGAGGGCCCGACGAGCAGTACTTC.

The J gene is TRBJ2-3, the V gene TRBV4-3, with 10 bases aligning to TRBD2. J was trimmed by 2 bases and V by 2 bases; bases with no gene match: 13. CDR1 and CDR2 from the germline V gene are LGHNA and YSLEER. This CDR3 spans 19 amino acids. The CDR3 here is CASSQPSGSSTIITDTQYF. In DNA, the CDR3 is TGCGCCAGCAGCCAACCTAGCGGGAGCTCTACGATAATCACAGATACGCAGTATTTT.

The gene calls are TRBV28 and TRBJ1-1; a possible D gene is TRBD1 (6 bases). CDR1 and CDR2 from the germline V gene are MDHEN and SYDVKM. This CDR3 has 13 amino acids. Between the trimmed V and J ends, which lost 6 bases and 6 bases, there was a span of 14 bases. CDR3 sequence: CASSSTGMAEAFF. The CDR3 DNA is TGTGCCAGCAGCTCTACAGGGATGGCTGAAGCTTTCTTT.

The chain uses TRBV27 and TRBJ2-7; TRBD1 matches 7 bases. The J segment lost 6 bases and the V segment lost 3 bases, leaving 17 bases of the junction unmatched. Germline V gene lookup returns CDR1 MNHEY and CDR2 SMNVEV (reference sequence). The CDR3 has 17 residues. CDR3 coding DNA: TGTGCCAGCAGTTTGTTGACGCTCCAGGGGGTGGCGGGCGAGCAGTACTTC. Translated: CASSLLTLQGVAGEQYF.

Here the CDR3 DNA reads TGTGCCAGCAGTTACCCTGGGGCGCGGACCGGGGAGCTGTTTTTT. Protein: CASSYPGARTGELFF. The chain links TRBV6-6 to TRBJ2-2; tentatively, D is TRBD1 (5 bases). Germline CDR1 MNHNY, CDR2 SVGAGI (reference sequence). V lost 2 bases, J lost 5 bases, and 12 bases lay in between. CDR3 length equals 15 residues.

V and J are TRBV18 and TRBJ2-1; TRBD2 matches 9 bases. Germline V lookup: CDR1 KGHSH, CDR2 LQKENI. The CDR3 has 16 amino acids. Trimming took 1 base from V and 3 from J; bases not matched to a gene: 4. CDR3 loop: CASSPQLAGDYNEQFF. CDR3 DNA: TGTGCCAGCTCACCACAACTAGCGGGCGACTACAATGAGCAGTTCTTC.

The sample holds one count of this clone. The J gene is TRBJ2-5, the V gene TRBV11-2; a weak D match, TRBD1 (6 bases). Per the germline V gene, CDR1 is SGHAT and CDR2 is FQNNGV. V shed 5 bases and J shed 1 base, with 14 bases lying between them. This CDR3 comprises 15 residues. The CDR3 sequence: CASSPGDNRQETQYF. The CDR3 nucleotides are TGTGCCAGCAGCCCAGGGGACAACCGCCAAGAGACCCAGTACTTC.